This T cell receptor (beta chain) was documented in a study of blood T cell repertoires in COVID-19. On the study more broadly: The United States, Italy and Spain supplied acute and convalescent COVID-19 samples.

Germline CDR1 SEHNR, CDR2 FQNEAQ (reference sequence). The V end was cut by 3 bases, the J end by 1 base, with 12 bases between. The CDR3 has 16 amino acids. This clone was observed a few times. Authors' processing steps: Reference gene primer amplification gave nucleated cell count estimates. Only in-frame clones appear in the TCRdb table, and some are missing; sequencing was by immunoSEQ multiplex PCR. D and trimming were read from the DNA, whereas the V and J calls and clone size are those reported in that table. Among just over 150,000 clones, around 89% were seen once, and the ten largest hold more than 6.5%. Participants were aged roughly 18 to 100 years from around 25 US areas. Cohorts were based on clinical histories the participants reported.

The sequenced material came from PBMCs or T cells enriched from blood (not recorded which). The chain links TRBV7-9 to TRBJ2-2; no definite D call. The TCR comes from a woman between 45 and 65 years old who had recovered from COVID-19. Here the CDR3 reads CASSFPESGNTGELFF. CDR3 nucleotide sequence: TGTGCCAGCAGCTTTCCTGAGTCTGGGAACACCGGGGAGCTGTTTTTT.